This is a list of T cell receptor beta chains from one sample in a study of T cells expressing NK-cell markers. One entry per CDR3 protein, without DNA, is what TCRdb gives after re-calling the 5' RACE reads. The table counts about half a million distinct CDR3 sequences; more than 1.4% lies in the top ten. Material: blood T cells: a sorted CD56 or NKG2C T cell subset, CD4+ or CD8+ T cells, or bulk PBMC T cells (not recorded which). The origin of the receptors is a woman between 50 and 59 years old in good health. Both conserved end residues are part of each CDR3. The order of the fields is V gene, J gene, CDR3 protein.

V: TRBV5-6; J: TRBJ2-1; CDR3: CASSLAGGLLNEQFF
V: TRBV3-1; J: TRBJ1-1; CDR3: CASSPSGTEAFF
V: TRBV20-1; J: TRBJ2-1; CDR3: CSARSRTSVDEQFF
V: TRBV6-1; J: TRBJ1-5; CDR3: CASSGTLRNQPQHF
V: TRBV5-1; J: TRBJ2-1; CDR3: CASSLVGDTSYNEQFF
V: TRBV18; J: TRBJ1-5; CDR3: CASSPGGLGNQPQHF
V: TRBV5-1; J: TRBJ1-1; CDR3: CASSLVPGPSAEAFF
V: TRBV20-1; J: TRBJ2-5; CDR3: CSARDLGPAISGLAGVGKETQYF
V: TRBV11-2; J: TRBJ2-2; CDR3: CASSLGRRLAGGNTGELFF
V: TRBV7-8; J: TRBJ1-2; CDR3: CASSLDAGGNNYGYTF
V: TRBV7-2; J: TRBJ2-2; CDR3: CASSLRDLNTGELFF
V: TRBV27; J: TRBJ1-5; CDR3: CATNKKDRSSNQPQHF
V: TRBV12-3/TRBV12-4; J: TRBJ2-1; CDR3: CASTSESYNEQFF
V: TRBV9; J: TRBJ2-1; CDR3: CASSVVGNGFWAGLNEQFF
V: TRBV7-2; J: TRBJ2-5; CDR3: CASTHEETQYF
V: TRBV6-5; J: TRBJ2-3; CDR3: CASSYSTRFRTDTQYF
V: TRBV24-1; J: TRBJ2-1; CDR3: CATSGRTYNEQFF
V: TRBV4-2; J: TRBJ2-2; CDR3: CASSQGLATTGELFF
V: TRBV2; J: TRBJ2-3; CDR3: CASSEVGTGADTQYF
V: TRBV27; J: TRBJ2-5; CDR3: CASRGGGQGAQYF
V: TRBV4-2; J: TRBJ1-1; CDR3: CASSQDWQGSAFF
V: TRBV7-2; J: TRBJ2-5; CDR3: CASSPPPGQETQYF
V: TRBV5-1; J: TRBJ2-1; CDR3: CASSPTGDRGLYNEQFF